This TCR beta chain originates from a study of blood T cell repertoires in COVID-19. V was clipped by 8 bases and J by 1 base; unmatched bases: 7. The V gene's germline CDR1 is SNHLY and CDR2 FYNNEI. CDR3 size: 15 residues. Clones were read by immunoSEQ multiplex PCR, and TCRdb kept only the in-frame ones, dropping some. The repertoire holds 130,000 to 150,000 clones, with around nine tenths as singletons. The sequenced material came from peripheral blood. The rearrangement uses TRBV2 and TRBJ1-1; TRBD1 matches at 10 bases. The sequence was obtained from a woman aged 45-65 years with acute or convalescent COVID-19. The chain's CDR3 is CASLDRGRGNTEAFF. The CDR3 region has the DNA TGTGCCAGCCTTGACAGGGGGCGTGGGAACACTGAAGCTTTCTTT.